This T cell receptor beta chain originates from a study of memory CD4+ T cells and cytomegalovirus serostatus. Points from the study as a whole: The CMV-associated TCR signature appears largely within the CD4+ memory repertoire.

The CDR3 runs to 15 residues. Trimming removed 0 bases from V and 2 bases from J, with 11 bases in between. Germline CDR1 and CDR2: SGDLS and YYNGEE. TCRdb's copy holds only in-frame clones and misses some; the assay was immunoSEQ multiplex PCR. The sample holds 50,000 or so clones; about 86% are singletons and the top ten take 2%. Single viable CD3+CD4+CD8-CD45RO+ cells were sorted as the memory CD4+ T cells. As to this clone: Its cognate antigen is unknown.

This chain joins TRBV9 and TRBJ1-2; no clear D gene. The clonotype originates from an adult in good health and CMV-seropositive. The specimen was memory CD4+ T cells from blood. The CDR3 loop reads CASSVAQGQNYGYTF. The CDR3, as DNA: TGTGCCAGCAGCGTAGCTCAAGGGCAGAACTATGGCTACACCTTC.